The 32 T cell receptor beta chains in this list originate from one sample, sequenced in a study of blood T cell repertoires in COVID-19 (TCRdb year 2020). Libraries were made using the immunoSEQ multiplex PCR assay. TCRdb stores this immuneACCESS table with in-frame sequences only. Part of the clones is absent; in the studies checked, under half of the shortfall reflects unresolved V genes, and no reason is known for the rest. The sample has under 350,000 clones on record, about 89% of them singletons. The ten largest clones add up to approximately 4.6% of the sample. What was sequenced was peripheral blood. Every receptor here comes from a man in his forties with acute or convalescent COVID-19.

The gene calls are TRBV6-5 and TRBJ1-1, with D uncertain. CDR1 and CDR2 from the germline V gene are MNHEY and SVGAGI. Between the trimmed V and J ends, which lost 6 bases and 5 bases, there was a span of 16 bases. This CDR3 contains 14 residues. DNA for the CDR3: TGTGCCAGCAGACACCGCTCTGCCGGGACTGAAGCTTTCTTT. This encodes CASRHRSAGTEAFF.

The chain couples TRBV6-1 to TRBJ2-2, with 7 bases that match TRBD2. The CDR3 spans 16 residues. V shed 4 bases and J 5 bases; nucleotides not matched to a gene: 10. Looked up from germline, CDR1 is MNHNS and CDR2 is SASEGT. CDR3 in DNA: TGTGCCAGCAGTGTAGAAGGGGAGGGGAAGACCGGGGAGCTGTTTTTT. It yields the protein CASSVEGEGKTGELFF.

The chain joins TRBV5-1 to TRBJ2-2; 7 bases map to TRBD1. CDR1 and CDR2 from the germline V gene are SGHRS and YFSETQ. This CDR3 has 16 amino acids. Germline trimming cut 2 bases from V and 1 base from J; bases unmatched to any gene: 5. The CDR3 DNA sequence: TGCGCCAGCAGCTTAACCGGGACAGAGAACACCGGGGAGCTGTTTTTT. Amino acids: CASSLTGTENTGELFF.

As for this clone: This sample includes further DNA sequences coding for the same CDR3. The V gene is TRBV11-2, the J gene TRBJ2-7; TRBD1 agrees at 8 bases. This CDR3 has 14 residues. Germline V gives CDR1 SGHAT, CDR2 FQNNGV. Trimming at V came to 5 bases and at J to 3 bases, leaving 6 bases not matched to a gene. The CDR3 loop is CASSPPDRGYEQYF. The DNA of the CDR3 is TGTGCCAGCAGCCCCCCAGACAGGGGCTACGAGCAGTACTTC.

The chain joins TRBV30 to TRBJ1-1; D perhaps matches TRBD1 (6 bases). The germline V gene encodes CDR1 GTSNPN and CDR2 SVGIG (reference sequence). There are 13 residues in the CDR3. The CDR3 nucleotides read TGTGCATATACTCTACAGGGGAACACTGAAGCTTTCTTT. Its protein is CAYTLQGNTEAFF.

The chain joins TRBV29-1 to TRBJ1-2; 11 bases are shared with TRBD1. There are 18 residues in the CDR3. Germline-derived CDR1 and CDR2 are SQVTM and ANQGSEA. V trimming: 4 bases; J trimming: 1 base; junction bases outside the gene matches: 14. The CDR3 spells CSVGEAGQGASFNYGYTF. CDR3 bases: TGCAGCGTTGGAGAGGCCGGACAGGGGGCTTCCTTTAACTATGGCTACACCTTC.

This clone has only one observation. V is TRBV10-3 and J is TRBJ2-3, with 12 bases fitting TRBD2. J lost 0 bases, V lost 3 bases, and 4 bases had no gene match. The CDR3 sequence is 17 residues long. CDR1 is ENHRY and CDR2 is SYGVKD in the germline V gene. CDR3 coding DNA: TGTGCCATCAGTGACCCCACTAGCGGGGGGAGCACAGATACGCAGTATTTT. Encoded protein: CAISDPTSGGSTDTQYF.

This chain links TRBV5-1 with TRBJ1-1, with 11 bases fitting TRBD1. This CDR3 region has 15 residues. Germline-derived CDR1 and CDR2 are SGHRS and YFSETQ. The V gene end was trimmed by 2 bases and the J gene end by 5 bases; junction bases not matched to a gene: 5. CDR3 nucleotides: TGCGCCAGCAGCTTCCGGACAGGGGGCGATACTGAAGCTTTCTTT. This codes for CASSFRTGGDTEAFF. Variable domain in full (rest from reference TRBV5-1 and TRBJ1-1): KAGVTQTPRYLIKTRGQQVTLSCSPISGHRSVSWYQQTPGQGLQFLFEYFSETQRNKGNFPGRFSGRQFSNSRSEMNVSTLELGDSALYLCASSFRTGGDTEAFFGQGTRLTVV.

V usage is TRBV19 and J usage is TRBJ1-5, with a possible D match to TRBD1 (6 bases). Germline V gene lookup returns CDR1 LNHDA and CDR2 SQIVND (reference sequence). This CDR3 region has 15 residues. Trimming took 5 bases from V and 7 from J, leaving 18 bases between them. In nucleotides, the CDR3 is TGTGCCAGTAGTCCCACCGGGACACAAGAACAGCCCCAGCATTTT. Residues: CASSPTGTQEQPQHF. The full variable domain, in which reference TRBV19 and TRBJ1-5 provide the parts outside the CDR3, is DGGITQSPKYLFRKEGQNVTLSCEQNLNHDAMYWYRQDPGQGLRLIYYSQIVNDFQKGDIAEGYSVSREKKESFPLTVTSAQKNPTAFYLCASSPTGTQEQPQHFGDGTRLSIL.

The chain combines TRBV20-1 with TRBJ1-1; D gene uncertain. The CDR3 sequence is 11 residues long. CDR1 DFQATT and CDR2 SNEGSKA come from the germline V gene (reference sequence). The CDR3 here is CSPRGDTEAFF. In DNA, the CDR3 is TGCAGCCCCCGAGGAGACACTGAAGCTTTCTTT.

As DNA, the CDR3 is TGTGCCAGCAGCCCTACCTTGACAGGGGACTATGGCTACACCTTC. This encodes CASSPTLTGDYGYTF. The chain couples TRBV6-4 to TRBJ1-2; 8 positions match TRBD1. The CDR3 is 15 amino acids. CDR1 is MRHNA and CDR2 is SNTAGT in the germline V gene. The V gene end was trimmed by 6 bases and the J gene end by 3 bases; junction bases not matched to a gene: 9.

The rearrangement links TRBV3-1 (or the pseudogene TRBV3-2) to TRBJ2-7; 10 nucleotides match TRBD2. With V trimmed by 2 bases and J by 5 bases, 6 bases remained unmatched. Germline loops: CDR1 LGHDT, CDR2 YNNKEL (reference sequence). This CDR3 spans 15 amino acids. The CDR3 protein is CASSQYASGGNEQYF. As DNA, the CDR3 is TGTGCCAGCAGCCAATATGCTAGCGGGGGAAACGAGCAGTACTTC.

Turning to this clone: Germline and junction disagree at one end, which may indicate a read error. The chain couples TRBV4-2 to TRBJ2-6, with 9 positions matching TRBD1. Germline-derived CDR1 and CDR2 are LGHNA and YNFKEQ. The CDR3 consists of 17 residues. The CDR3 is CASSRDRDFSGANVLTF. The CDR3 bases are TGTGCCAGTAGCCGGGACAGGGATTTCTCTGGGGCCAACGTCCTGACTTTC.

V is TRBV3-1 (or the pseudogene TRBV3-2) and J is TRBJ1-2; 9 nucleotides agree with TRBD1. J gave up 4 bases and V 4 bases, and 10 bases lay outside the gene matches. The germline CDR1 and CDR2 sequences are LGHDT and YNNKEL (reference sequence). This CDR3 has 16 amino acids. This chain's CDR3 is CASSPDPTGGRYGYTF. CDR3 in DNA: TGTGCCAGCAGCCCCGACCCGACAGGGGGACGCTATGGCTACACCTTC.

The V gene is TRBV30, the J gene TRBJ1-6, with TRBD1 matching over 8 bases. The V and J ends lost 3 bases and 7 bases, in that order; junction bases with no gene match: 5. CDR1 and CDR2 from the germline V gene are GTSNPN and SVGIG (reference sequence). This CDR3 is 14 amino acids long. The CDR3 sequence: CAWSQDRGNSPLHF. The CDR3 DNA reads TGTGCCTGGAGCCAAGACAGGGGCAATTCACCCCTCCACTTT.

The rearrangement uses TRBV9 and TRBJ2-6; a weak D match, TRBD1 (6 bases). The germline gives CDR1 SGDLS, CDR2 YYNGEE. The V end was cut by 4 bases, the J end by 4 bases, with 12 bases between. The CDR3 is 15 amino acids. This CDR3 reads CASSFQGRGANVLTF. The CDR3 nucleotides read TGTGCCAGCAGCTTTCAGGGGCGCGGGGCCAACGTCCTGACTTTC.

The chain employs TRBV5-5 and TRBJ1-6; D is ambiguous. Trimming pared 2 bases from V and 8 bases from J, leaving 14 bases between. The V gene's germline CDR1 is SGHKS and CDR2 YYEKEE (reference sequence). The CDR3 length is 15 residues. For the CDR3, the DNA is TGTGCCAGCAGCTTCGGGAGGCCCGGCGATTCACCCCTCCACTTT. Its translation is CASSFGRPGDSPLHF.

The chain is built from TRBV7-9 and TRBJ2-1; D remains ambiguous. V was trimmed by 7 bases and J by 1 base, leaving 11 bases between them. Germline values: CDR1 SEHNR, CDR2 FQNEAQ (reference sequence). This CDR3 contains 14 residues. The CDR3 DNA reads as TGTGCCAGCACCCAGGATCGTTCCTACAATGAGCAGTTCTTC. Encoded protein: CASTQDRSYNEQFF.

This clone was counted a few times. The V call is TRBV4-1, the J call TRBJ1-3; 7 bases match TRBD1. CDR1 and CDR2 from the germline V gene are MGHRA and YSYEKL. The length of the CDR3 is 14 residues. V lost 5 bases to trimming and J lost 4 bases; unmatched junction nucleotides: 5. Here the CDR3 reads CASSDPGQGNTIYF. CDR3 bases: TGCGCCAGCAGCGACCCGGGACAGGGAAACACCATATATTTT.

The chain uses TRBV5-4 and TRBJ2-7, with D tentatively TRBD2 (6 bases). V lost 3 bases to trimming and J lost 5 bases, with 12 bases between them. CDR3 length: 13 amino acids. Germline CDR1 is SGHNT and CDR2 is YYREEE (reference sequence). The CDR3 spells CASSSRGYHEQYF. CDR3 DNA sequence: TGTGCCAGCAGCTCGCGGGGCTACCACGAGCAGTACTTC.

This clone came up once. The V call is TRBV2, the J call TRBJ1-5, with D uncertain. There are 12 residues in the CDR3. V was clipped by 0 bases and J by 12 bases, with 9 bases between them. The germline CDR1 and CDR2 sequences are SNHLY and FYNNEI. This CDR3 is CASSEARGLQHF. The CDR3 DNA reads as TGTGCCAGCAGTGAAGCCCGTGGACTCCAGCATTTT.

The chain couples TRBV6-6 to TRBJ1-6, with 10 bases matching TRBD1. CDR1 and CDR2 from the germline V gene are MNHNY and SVGAGI (reference sequence). The ends lost 0 bases at V and 8 bases at J; junction bases unmatched: 1. The CDR3 length is 15 residues. CDR3 sequence (DNA): TGTGCCAGCAGTTACTCGGGACAGGGGTATTCACCCCTCCACTTT. Translation gives CASSYSGQGYSPLHF.

J is TRBJ2-7 and V is TRBV4-1; D ambiguous. CDR3 size: 14 residues. Germline loops: CDR1 MGHRA, CDR2 YSYEKL. With 0 bases removed from V and 5 bases from J, the gap between germline ends came to 11 bases. The CDR3 region is CASSQDPGAHEQYF. The CDR3 DNA is TGCGCCAGCAGCCAAGATCCGGGTGCCCACGAGCAGTACTTC.

The CDR3 reads CASSSPHQIDTQYF. The DNA of the CDR3 is TGTGCCAGCAGCTCCCCCCATCAAATAGATACGCAGTATTTT. This chain joins TRBV13 and TRBJ2-3; no definite D call. This CDR3 region has 14 residues. The germline V gene encodes CDR1 PRHDT and CDR2 FYEKMQ (reference sequence). The V end lost 4 bases, the J end lost 5 bases, and 13 bases lay between the germline ends.

This chain joins TRBV5-5 and TRBJ2-1, with D perhaps matching TRBD1 (5 bases). The CDR3 has 15 amino acids. The V gene lost 0 bases and the J gene lost 3 bases, with 10 bases spanning the gap. CDR1 is SGHKS and CDR2 is YYEKEE in the germline V gene (reference sequence). For the CDR3, the DNA is TGTGCCAGCAGCTTGGCTAGTCAGGGCTACAATGAGCAGTTCTTC. Its protein is CASSLASQGYNEQFF.

This clone is a singleton in its sample. CDR3 nucleotides: TGTGCCAGTAGTCCCCCCACGGGTCGCTATGGCTACACCTTC. Translated, it gives CASSPPTGRYGYTF. V usage is TRBV19 and J usage is TRBJ1-2; D gene unclear. The CDR3 loop spans 14 amino acids. V was cut by 5 bases and J by 4 bases, with 14 bases left in between. Germline values: CDR1 LNHDA, CDR2 SQIVND (reference sequence).

The rearrangement links TRBV11-3 to TRBJ1-1; the D is unclear. Looked up from germline, CDR1 is SGHNT and CDR2 is YENEEA. This CDR3 region has 12 residues. V was trimmed by 5 bases and J by 5 bases, leaving 9 bases between them. The CDR3 region has the DNA TGTGCCAGCAGCCCTAGGCCGACTGAAGCTTTCTTT. Its protein product is CASSPRPTEAFF.

This chain links TRBV4-1 with TRBJ1-4; D is unresolved. Germline-derived CDR1 and CDR2 are MGHRA and YSYEKL. CDR3 size: 14 residues. The germline V and J ends were trimmed by 0 bases and 4 bases, with 6 bases remaining between them. In DNA, the CDR3 is TGCGCCAGCAGCCAAGATGACTTTAATGAAAAACTGTTTTTT. This gives the protein CASSQDDFNEKLFF.

This clone was seen just once. The chain couples TRBV6-2 or TRBV6-3 to TRBJ2-1, with D perhaps TRBD1 (5 bases). The ends were cut back, 4 bases at V and 4 bases at J, with 17 bases in the middle. The CDR3 has 16 residues. Germline lookup yields CDR1 MNHEY and CDR2 SVGEGT. CDR3 protein: CASSSPERGVYNEQFF. CDR3 coding DNA: TGTGCCAGCAGTTCCCCCGAAAGGGGTGTTTACAATGAGCAGTTCTTC.

The V and J genes are TRBV12-3 or TRBV12-4 and TRBJ2-1; no clear D gene. Trimming cost V 5 bases and J 15 bases, with 17 bases left between them. The CDR3 extends over 12 amino acids. In DNA form, the CDR3 reads TGTGCCAGCAGTGGGTTACAGTCCGGCCGGTTCTTC. Translation gives CASSGLQSGRFF.

J is TRBJ1-1 and V is TRBV5-1, with a tentative D call TRBD1 (6 bases). Per germline, CDR1 SGHRS and CDR2 YFSETQ. The CDR3 extends over 14 amino acids. The V end was cut by 4 bases, the J end by 5 bases, with 15 bases between. This chain's CDR3 is CASSVAGVETEAFF. The CDR3, as DNA: TGCGCCAGCAGCGTTGCAGGGGTTGAGACTGAAGCTTTCTTT.

The CDR3 DNA reads TGTGCCAGCAGCTCGGGACAGGGGGACACTGAAGCTTTCTTT. Translation: CASSSGQGDTEAFF. This chain uses TRBV5-4 with TRBJ1-1; TRBD1 matches 11 bases. Trimming at V came to 3 bases and at J to 3 bases, leaving 1 base not matched to a gene. Germline assignment: CDR1 SGHNT and CDR2 YYREEE (reference sequence). This CDR3 comprises 14 residues.